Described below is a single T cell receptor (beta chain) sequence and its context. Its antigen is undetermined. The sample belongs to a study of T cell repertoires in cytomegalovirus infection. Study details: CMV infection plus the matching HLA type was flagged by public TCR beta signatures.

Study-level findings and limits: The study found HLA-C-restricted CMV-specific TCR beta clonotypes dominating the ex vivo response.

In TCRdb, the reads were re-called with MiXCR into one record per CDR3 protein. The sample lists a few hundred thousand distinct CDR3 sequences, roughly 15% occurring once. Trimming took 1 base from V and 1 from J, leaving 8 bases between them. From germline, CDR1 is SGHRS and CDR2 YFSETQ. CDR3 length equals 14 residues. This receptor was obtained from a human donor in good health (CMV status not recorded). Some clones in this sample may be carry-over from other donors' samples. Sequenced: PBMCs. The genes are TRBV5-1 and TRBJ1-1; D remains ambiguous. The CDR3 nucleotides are TGCGCCAGCAGCTTGTTACGGCCGAACACTGAAGCTTTCTTT. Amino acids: CASSLLRPNTEAFF.